The text below deals with one TCR beta chain. The sample carries other DNA sequences with the same CDR3. Per germline, CDR1 DFQATT and CDR2 SNEGSKA (reference sequence). The CDR3 spans 11 residues. The V end was cut by 2 bases, the J end by 8 bases, with 7 bases between. These data originate in a study of shared clonotypes between healthy human individuals. Clones were sequenced by immunoSEQ multiplex PCR, and TCRdb holds only the in-frame ones, with some missing. The sample has some 2,100,000 clones, about 94% seen once. The clonotype comes from a man aged 18 to 29 in good health. V and J are TRBV20-1 and TRBJ2-1; no definite D call. The source material was naive CD4+ T cells sorted from blood. This sample's subset: CD45RA+ positively selected. CDR3 nucleotide sequence: TGCAGTGCTAGAAGTCTCTATGAGCAGTTCTTC. Amino acid sequence: CSARSLYEQFF.